Presented here are 22 T cell receptor beta chains from one specimen sequenced in a study of T-cell reconstitution after alpha-beta-depleted transplantation in children. Construction of the TCRbeta library involved unique molecular identifiers. Each CDR3 protein gets one entry after TCRdb re-called the PCR reads with MiXCR. The data show thousands of distinct CDR3 sequences, roughly a tenth seen once. The sequencing used PBMCs, mostly from graft donor cells, collected 180 days after TCRalphabeta/CD19-depleted stem cell transplant. These receptor sequences come from a child younger than two who had a stem cell transplant for acute myeloid leukemia, so the T cells may come from the graft donor.

In this sample, this clonotype turned up many times. The chain links TRBV12-3 or TRBV12-4 to TRBJ1-5, with 8 bases identical to TRBD1. CDR3 size: 15 residues. The V gene end was trimmed by 4 bases and the J gene end by 5 bases; junction bases not matched to a gene: 7. Written as DNA, the CDR3 is TGTGCCAGCAGTTGGGGGCAGGGGGCCGATCAGCCCCAGCATTTT. Amino acid sequence: CASSWGQGADQPQHF.

Of note for this clonotype: Since the CDR3 does not end with the conserved phenylalanine or tryptophan, this likely comes from a read error. The chain employs TRBV4-2 and TRBJ2-4; a possible D gene is TRBD2 (5 bases). V was pared by 0 bases and J by 1 base, with 13 bases between. The germline gives CDR1 LGHNA, CDR2 YNFKEQ. This CDR3 is 17 amino acids long. The CDR3 DNA follows: TGTGCCAGCAGCCAAGATACAGAGACTATTGCCAAAAACATTCAGTACATC. Translating gives CASSQDTETIAKNIQYI.

This clonotype has a count of ten or more. The chain carries TRBV6-1 and TRBJ2-1; TRBD2 agrees at 10 bases. CDR1 MNHNS and CDR2 SASEGT come from the germline V gene. The V and J ends lost 3 bases and 6 bases, in that order; junction bases with no gene match: 8. The CDR3 contains 16 residues. The CDR3 DNA reads TGTGCCAGCAGTGAGGCTGGGACTAGCGTAAGCAATGAGCAGTTCTTC. Protein: CASSEAGTSVSNEQFF.

This clonotype was detected ten times or more. The genes are TRBV3-1 and TRBJ2-3; D is perhaps TRBD2 (6 bases). V lost 5 bases and J lost 1, with 19 bases in between. This CDR3 contains 17 residues. Germline loops: CDR1 LGHDT, CDR2 YNNKEL (reference sequence). CDR3 protein: CASSRQPGAPRTDTQYF. CDR3 nucleotides: TGTGCCAGCAGCAGACAACCGGGAGCCCCTCGCACAGATACGCAGTATTTT.

This clonotype was seen ten or more times. The chain joins TRBV27 to TRBJ2-5; a weak D match, TRBD1 (5 bases). V lost 8 bases and J 3 bases, leaving 13 bases between the germline ends. The germline V gene has CDR1 MNHEY and CDR2 SMNVEV (reference sequence). The CDR3 is 13 amino acids. In DNA, the CDR3 is TGTGCCAGCCGGAGACAGTTGAAAGAGACCCAGTACTTC. It translates to CASRRQLKETQYF.

Ten or more counts support this clonotype. The chain employs TRBV6-5 and TRBJ2-7, with D perhaps TRBD1 (6 bases). From germline, CDR1 is MNHEY and CDR2 SVGAGI. Between the trimmed V and J ends, which lost 7 bases and 5 bases, there was a span of 9 bases. This CDR3 is 11 amino acids long. The CDR3 region is CASNEGDEQYF. DNA for the CDR3: TGTGCCAGCAACGAGGGGGACGAGCAGTACTTC.

There are many counts of this clonotype. The chain has TRBV20-1 and TRBJ2-7, with D maybe TRBD2 (5 bases). CDR1 is DFQATT, CDR2 SNEGSKA, per germline (reference sequence). This CDR3 spans 15 amino acids. V was shortened by 5 bases and J by 1 base, with 18 bases between the two germline ends. The CDR3 region is CSAPSILGVSYEQYF. CDR3 DNA: TGCAGTGCTCCGTCCATCTTGGGAGTTTCCTACGAGCAGTACTTC.

This clonotype is medium-sized. The gene calls are TRBV7-9 and TRBJ1-4; maybe TRBD1 (5 bases). V lost 4 bases, J lost 0 bases, and 15 bases lay in between. This CDR3 spans 17 amino acids. Germline values: CDR1 SEHNR, CDR2 FQNEAQ (reference sequence). DNA for the CDR3: TGTGCCAGCAGCTCAGGGTTGGACACGGCAACTAATGAAAAACTGTTTTTT. This gives the protein CASSSGLDTATNEKLFF.

In its sample, this clonotype was seen many times. The chain joins TRBV6-1 to TRBJ1-2; TRBD1 matches 8 bases. V lost 6 bases and J lost 7; bases outside the gene matches: 13. The germline gives CDR1 MNHNS, CDR2 SASEGT. This CDR3 has 15 amino acids. The CDR3 loop reads CASSEGTGLISGYTF. CDR3 sequence (DNA): TGTGCCAGCAGCGAGGGGACAGGCCTAATATCTGGCTACACCTTC.

This clonotype was found many times. V and J are TRBV11-3 and TRBJ2-1; the D is unclear. This CDR3 is built from 13 residues. The germline V gene has CDR1 SGHNT and CDR2 YENEEA. V lost 3 bases to trimming and J lost 4 bases, with 7 bases between them. CDR3 coding DNA: TGTGCCAGCAGCTTTGACGAATACAATGAGCAGTTCTTC. Translating gives CASSFDEYNEQFF.

This clonotype appeared many times. The chain uses TRBV6-7 and TRBJ2-1; D possibly matches TRBD1 or TRBD2 (6 bases each). TRBV6-7 qualifies as an ORF whose function is uncertain. The CDR3 sequence is 13 residues long. V was clipped by 0 bases and J by 8 bases, with 8 bases between them. CDR3 sequence reads: CASSYSRGDEQFF. Written as DNA, the CDR3 is TGTGCCAGCAGTTACTCGAGGGGGGATGAGCAGTTCTTC.

This clonotype was recorded a few times. The chain recombines TRBV6-5 with TRBJ1-1; tentatively, D is TRBD1 (5 bases). Between the trimmed V and J ends, which lost 7 bases and 4 bases, there was a span of 16 bases. CDR1 and CDR2 from the germline V gene are MNHEY and SVGAGI. The CDR3 totals 14 residues. The CDR3 bases are TGTGCCAGCATTTCCCTCGGGACGTCCACTGAAGCTTTCTTT. Encoded protein: CASISLGTSTEAFF.

This clonotype came up many times. The rearrangement uses TRBV10-3 and TRBJ2-1; TRBD2 matches 9 bases. With 3 bases clipped from V and 4 bases from J, the junction kept 13 bases outside the gene matches. Germline V lookup: CDR1 ENHRY, CDR2 SYGVKD. This CDR3 has 18 amino acids. CDR3 nucleotide sequence: TGTGCCATCAGTGACCTATCTGGGACTAGCCGAGATTACAATGAGCAGTTCTTC. Translated, it gives CAISDLSGTSRDYNEQFF.

Many counts were recorded for this clonotype. The rearrangement joins TRBV4-1 to TRBJ2-7; 9 bases are a match to TRBD2. CDR3 length equals 15 residues. V was pared by 1 base and J by 3 bases, with 4 bases of the junction left unmatched. CDR1 MGHRA and CDR2 YSYEKL come from the germline V gene. CDR3 nucleotides: TGCGCCAGCAGCCAAGTACATAGCGGGGGCTACGAGCAGTACTTC. This translates into CASSQVHSGGYEQYF.

This chain joins TRBV12-3 or TRBV12-4 and TRBJ1-3; no definite D call. V gave up 6 bases and J gave up 3 bases, with 9 bases separating them. The CDR3 spans 13 residues. This CDR3 is CASSLRLGNTIYF. CDR3 sequence (DNA): TGTGCCAGCAGCCTACGGCTTGGAAACACCATATATTTT.

In its sample, this clonotype is medium-sized (0.01 to 0.1%). The CDR3 region is CSVEGLAGGSSYNEQFF. In DNA, the CDR3 is TGCAGCGTTGAAGGCCTAGCGGGAGGGAGCTCCTACAATGAGCAGTTCTTC. The chain recombines TRBV29-1 with TRBJ2-1; 12 positions agree with TRBD2. Trimming cost V 1 base and J 0 bases; bases outside gene matches: 4. This CDR3 contains 17 residues. Germline V gene sequence: CDR1 SQVTM, CDR2 ANQGSEA.

This clonotype qualifies as medium-sized. The V and J genes are TRBV5-1 and TRBJ2-5; possible D gene TRBD1, 6 bases. V was trimmed by 4 bases and J by 4 bases, leaving 14 bases between them. Germline V gene data show CDR1 as SGHRS and CDR2 as YFSETQ. The CDR3 is 14 residues long. CDR3 protein: CASSPGQFGETQYF. CDR3 bases: TGCGCCAGCAGCCCCGGACAGTTTGGAGAGACCCAGTACTTC.

This clonotype was counted at least ten times. The chain uses TRBV12-3 or TRBV12-4 and TRBJ2-7; D is perhaps TRBD1 (6 bases). The CDR3 contains 13 residues. V was shortened by 2 bases and J by 2 bases, with 7 bases between the two germline ends. CDR3 coding DNA: TGTGCCAGCAGTTTAAACAGGGCCTACGAGCAGTACTTC. Protein product: CASSLNRAYEQYF.

This clonotype was observed many times. The rearrangement joins TRBV12-3 or TRBV12-4 to TRBJ1-1, with D possibly TRBD1 on 5 matching bases. The V end lost 2 bases, the J end lost 1 base, and 14 bases lay between the germline ends. The CDR3 covers 16 residues. CDR3 in DNA: TGTGCCAGCAGTTTATCCCCGACAGATACGAACACTGAAGCTTTCTTT. This translates into CASSLSPTDTNTEAFF.

This clonotype was observed at least ten times. The J gene is TRBJ2-7, the V gene TRBV5-1; perhaps TRBD2 as D (6 bases). Per germline, CDR1 SGHRS and CDR2 YFSETQ. V gave up 0 bases and J gave up 0 bases, with 13 bases separating them. The length of the CDR3 is 16 residues. Written as DNA, the CDR3 is TGCGCCAGCAGCTTGGGGGACTCCCCGAGCTCCTACGAGCAGTACTTC. It translates to CASSLGDSPSSYEQYF.

There are many counts of this clonotype. The chain uses TRBV4-2 and TRBJ2-3; 13 bases are shared with TRBD2. Per germline, CDR1 LGHNA and CDR2 YNFKEQ. The CDR3 length is 17 residues. V dropped 0 bases and J dropped 6; count of bases not matched to a gene: 6. The CDR3 sequence: CASSQDGTSGTSDTQYF. The CDR3 DNA sequence: TGTGCCAGCAGCCAAGATGGGACTAGCGGGACTTCCGATACGCAGTATTTT.

Many counts were recorded for this clonotype. The chain employs TRBV7-9 and TRBJ2-3, with D perhaps TRBD1 (5 bases). The germline V and J ends were trimmed by 1 base and 4 bases, with 15 bases remaining between them. Germline CDR1 and CDR2: SEHNR and FQNEAQ (reference sequence). This CDR3 spans 16 amino acids. The CDR3 loop reads CASSLDWQRRADTQYF. The CDR3 DNA reads TGTGCCAGCAGCTTAGATTGGCAACGCAGGGCAGATACGCAGTATTTT.